Listed below are T cell receptor beta chains from one sample, sequenced in a study of CXCR3-negative and CXCR3-positive naive CD8 T cells. Following a re-call of the 5' RACE reads, TCRdb has one entry per CDR3 protein and lacks DNA. Its table lists over 70,000 distinct CDR3 sequences. The sample consisted of naive CXCR3+ CD8+ T cells from blood. These receptors all stem from a human donor in good health. Some clones in this sample may be carry-over from other donors' samples. Both conserved end residues are part of each CDR3. Where a row states a size, it is once, few, many or the class of an expanded clone; other rows omit it.

j_call v_call clone_size cdr3_aa
TRBJ2-1 TRBV28 NA CASSWGGELYNEQFF
TRBJ2-4 TRBV4-1 NA CASSQELQGARQYF
TRBJ2-3 TRBV6-4 NA CASSDSTEGNTQYF
TRBJ2-1 TRBV6-5 NA CASSNRDWVDNEQFF
TRBJ2-1 TRBV5-8 NA CASSFGQGGFF
TRBJ2-7 TRBV7-9 NA CASSHLTSGSPYEQYF
TRBJ1-4 TRBV7-9 NA CASSGRESGEKLFF
TRBJ2-1 TRBV27 NA CASSSSTINEQFF
TRBJ2-3 TRBV25-1 NA CASSEFDRGLEDTQYF
TRBJ2-5 TRBV6-2/TRBV6-3 NA CASSYSTSGSPAGRETQYF
TRBJ1-1 TRBV27 NA CASIGTGMNTEAFF
TRBJ1-1 TRBV7-2 NA CASRHLTGGAEAFF
TRBJ2-1 TRBV7-6 medium-sized CASSLVAGVSESSYNEQFF
TRBJ2-3 TRBV12-3/TRBV12-4 NA CASSGPFAGGSDTQYF
TRBJ2-1 TRBV28 NA CATSSGTTYNEQFF
TRBJ1-2 TRBV12-3/TRBV12-4 NA CASGYSPGARMGYTF
TRBJ1-1 TRBV5-5 NA CASSLADGGQGAFF
TRBJ2-1 TRBV4-3 NA CASSQERGYNEQLF
TRBJ2-3 TRBV13 NA CASSRGWGDTQYF
TRBJ2-1 TRBV7-9 NA CASSLSSESYNEQFF
TRBJ1-1 TRBV2 NA CASSATGGVEAFF
TRBJ2-7 TRBV29-1 NA CSVEWRGAFPYEQYF
TRBJ2-5 TRBV29-1 NA CSVEGASGGELETQYF
TRBJ2-5 TRBV7-8 NA CASSVPKGEWETQYF
TRBJ2-5 TRBV12-3/TRBV12-4 NA CASSFSRYQETQYF